This T cell receptor beta chain is from a study of T cell changes during pregnancy in multiple sclerosis. Profiling relied on immunoSEQ multiplex PCR, and the TCRdb table lists in-frame clones only, not all of them. The data show some 48,000 clones, 95% seen once. V gave up 5 bases and J gave up 7 bases; unmatched junction bases: 6. CDR3 size: 14 residues. Germline V CDR1 and CDR2: SEHNR, FQNEAQ (reference sequence). This chain uses TRBV7-9 with TRBJ2-4; 9 nucleotides agree with TRBD1. This TCR was sampled from a female donor with multiple sclerosis, enrolled in a pregnancy study. The material sequenced was CD8+ T cells from peripheral blood mononuclear cells, taken in the first trimester of pregnancy. CDR3 DNA sequence: TGTGCCAGCAGCCTCGGACAGGGGCACAACATTCAGTACTTC. Translating gives CASSLGQGHNIQYF.